This TCR beta chain was sequenced in a study of blood T cell repertoires in COVID-19. Study at large: Samples of COVID-19 (acute and convalescent) were obtained from the United States, Italy and Spain. PBMCs, B-cell-depleted T cells, or T cells provided the cDNA or gDNA that made up the material.

The germline gives CDR1 LNHDA, CDR2 SQIVND (reference sequence). The CDR3 consists of 19 residues. The V end lost 0 bases, the J end lost 0 bases, and 15 bases lay between the germline ends. Original processing methods: Estimation of nucleated cell counts relied on the amplification of reference gene primers. The protocol was immunoSEQ multiplex PCR, while the TCRdb copy is restricted to in-frame clones and leaves out a portion. The V and J calls and clone size are taken from that table; D and trimming were inferred from the DNA. The sample contains under 45,000 clones, 89% of which appear only once.

The chain joins TRBV19 to TRBJ2-6; weak D call: TRBD1 (5 bases). Sequenced: peripheral blood. The sequence was collected from a human donor in a cohort sampled during active COVID-19. CDR3 residues: CASSIDPWGTYSGANVLTF. DNA of the CDR3: TGTGCCAGTAGTATAGACCCCTGGGGCACCTACTCTGGGGCCAACGTCCTGACTTTC.